This T cell receptor beta chain was sequenced in a study of blood T cell repertoires in COVID-19. Germline V gene lookup returns CDR1 MGHDK and CDR2 SYGVNS. The V and J ends lost 2 bases and 1 base respectively, with 8 bases between them. The CDR3 spans 14 residues. Source study methods: It was from reference gene primer amplification that nucleated cell counts were estimated. Clones were read by immunoSEQ multiplex PCR, and TCRdb kept only the in-frame ones, dropping some. V, J and clone size are those of that table, while D and trimming were read from the DNA. The table lists 65,000 to 90,000 clones, more than 70% of them singletons, with roughly 15% in the top ten.

This chain links TRBV25-1 with TRBJ2-5; no definite D call. The material sequenced was peripheral blood. The receptor comes from a man aged 65 to 79 with active or convalescent COVID-19. The CDR3 nucleotides read TGTGCCAGCAGTGAAAATACAGTCCAAGAGACCCAGTACTTC. Protein product: CASSENTVQETQYF.